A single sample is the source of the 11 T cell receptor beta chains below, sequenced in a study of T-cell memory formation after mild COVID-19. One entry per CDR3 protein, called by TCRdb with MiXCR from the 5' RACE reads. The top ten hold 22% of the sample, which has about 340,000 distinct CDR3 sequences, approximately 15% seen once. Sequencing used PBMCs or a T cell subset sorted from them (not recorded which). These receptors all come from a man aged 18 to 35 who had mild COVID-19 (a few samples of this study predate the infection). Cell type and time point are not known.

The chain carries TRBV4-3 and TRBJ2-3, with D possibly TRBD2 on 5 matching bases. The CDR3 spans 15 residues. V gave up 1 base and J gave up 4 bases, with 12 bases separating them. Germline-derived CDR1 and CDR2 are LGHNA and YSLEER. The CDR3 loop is CASSQGVSRADTQYF. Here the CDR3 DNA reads TGCGCCAGCAGCCAAGGTGTTTCGAGGGCAGATACGCAGTATTTT.

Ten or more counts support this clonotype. Written as DNA, the CDR3 is TGTGCCAGCAGCCCGAGGGACATCCATTATGGCTACACCTTC. It is translated as CASSPRDIHYGYTF. The gene calls are TRBV7-9 and TRBJ1-2, with D maybe TRBD1 (6 bases). Germline V lookup: CDR1 SEHNR, CDR2 FQNEAQ (reference sequence). This CDR3 has 14 amino acids. V lost 5 bases and J 5 bases, leaving 15 bases between the germline ends.

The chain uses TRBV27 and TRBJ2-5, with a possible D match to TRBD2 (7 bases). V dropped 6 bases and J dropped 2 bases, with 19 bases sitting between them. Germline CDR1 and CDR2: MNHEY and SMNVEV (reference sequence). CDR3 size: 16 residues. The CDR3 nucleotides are TGTGCCAGCAGGAGGGGGGGTGGGACGCTTCAAGAGACCCAGTACTTC. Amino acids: CASRRGGGTLQETQYF.

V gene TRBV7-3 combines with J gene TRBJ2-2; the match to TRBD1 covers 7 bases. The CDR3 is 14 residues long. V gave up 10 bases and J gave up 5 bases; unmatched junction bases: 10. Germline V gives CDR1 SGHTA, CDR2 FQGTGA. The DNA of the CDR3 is TGTGCCACCCGAAGCCCACAGGGGACCGGGGAGCTGTTTTTT. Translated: CATRSPQGTGELFF.

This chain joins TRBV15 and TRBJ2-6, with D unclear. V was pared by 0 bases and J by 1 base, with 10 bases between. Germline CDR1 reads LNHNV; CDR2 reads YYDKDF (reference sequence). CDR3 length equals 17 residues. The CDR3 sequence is CATSRDRKFSGANVLTF. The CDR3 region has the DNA TGTGCCACCAGCAGAGATCGTAAATTTTCTGGGGCCAACGTCCTGACTTTC. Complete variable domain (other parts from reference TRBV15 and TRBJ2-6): DAMVIQNPRYQVTQFGKPVTLSCSQTLNHNVMYWYQQKSSQAPKLLFHYYDKDFNNEADTPDNFQSRRPNTSFCFLDIRSPGLGDTAMYLCATSRDRKFSGANVLTFGAGSRLTVL.

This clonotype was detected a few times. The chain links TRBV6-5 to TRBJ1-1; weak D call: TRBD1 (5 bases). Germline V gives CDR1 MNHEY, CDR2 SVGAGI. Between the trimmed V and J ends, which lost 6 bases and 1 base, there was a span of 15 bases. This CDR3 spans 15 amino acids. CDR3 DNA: TGTGCCAGCAGCCCGGGCGGGGGGAGGAACACTGAAGCTTTCTTT. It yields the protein CASSPGGGRNTEAFF.

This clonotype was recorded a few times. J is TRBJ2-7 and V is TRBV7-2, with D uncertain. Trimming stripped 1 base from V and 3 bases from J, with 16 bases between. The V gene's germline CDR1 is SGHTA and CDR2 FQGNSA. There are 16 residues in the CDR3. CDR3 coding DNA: TGTGCCAGCAGCTTAGTTCTGGCGTCCACCCGCTACGAGCAGTACTTC. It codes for CASSLVLASTRYEQYF. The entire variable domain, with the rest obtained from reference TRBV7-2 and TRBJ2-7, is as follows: GAGVSQSPSNKVTEKGKDVELRCDPISGHTALYWYRQSLGQGLEFLIYFQGNSAPDKSGLPSDRFSAERTGGSVSTLTIQRTQQEDSAVYLCASSLVLASTRYEQYFGPGTRLTVT.

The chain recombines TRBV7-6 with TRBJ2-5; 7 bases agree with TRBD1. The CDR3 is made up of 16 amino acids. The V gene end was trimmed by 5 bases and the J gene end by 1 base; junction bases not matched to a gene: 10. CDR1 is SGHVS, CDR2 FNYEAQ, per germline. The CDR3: CASSRNDREIQETQYF. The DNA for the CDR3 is TGTGCCAGCAGCCGGAATGACAGGGAAATCCAAGAGACCCAGTACTTC.

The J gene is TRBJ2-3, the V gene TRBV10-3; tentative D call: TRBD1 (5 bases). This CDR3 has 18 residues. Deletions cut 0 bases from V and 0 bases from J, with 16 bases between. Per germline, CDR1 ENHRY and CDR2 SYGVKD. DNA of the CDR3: TGTGCCATCAGTGAGTCCTCGAACAGGAGAGCTAGCACAGATACGCAGTATTTT. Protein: CAISESSNRRASTDTQYF.

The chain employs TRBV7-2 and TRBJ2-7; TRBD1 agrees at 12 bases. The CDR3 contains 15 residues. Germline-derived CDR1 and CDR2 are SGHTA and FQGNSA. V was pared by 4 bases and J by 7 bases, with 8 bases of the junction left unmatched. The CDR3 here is CASSSEGQGAYEQYF. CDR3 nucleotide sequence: TGTGCCAGCAGCTCGGAGGGACAGGGGGCGTATGAGCAGTACTTC.

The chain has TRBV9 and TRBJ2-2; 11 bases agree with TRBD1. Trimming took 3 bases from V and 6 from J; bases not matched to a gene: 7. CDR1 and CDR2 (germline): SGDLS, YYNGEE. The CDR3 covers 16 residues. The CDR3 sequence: CASSERDRGVSGELFF. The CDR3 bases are TGTGCCAGCAGCGAACGGGACAGGGGGGTTTCCGGGGAGCTGTTTTTT. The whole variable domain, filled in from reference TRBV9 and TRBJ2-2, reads DSGVTQTPKHLITATGQRVTLRCSPRSGDLSVYWYQQSLDQGLQFLIQYYNGEERAKGNILERFSAQQFPDLHSELNLSSLELGDSALYFCASSERDRGVSGELFFGEGSRLTVL.